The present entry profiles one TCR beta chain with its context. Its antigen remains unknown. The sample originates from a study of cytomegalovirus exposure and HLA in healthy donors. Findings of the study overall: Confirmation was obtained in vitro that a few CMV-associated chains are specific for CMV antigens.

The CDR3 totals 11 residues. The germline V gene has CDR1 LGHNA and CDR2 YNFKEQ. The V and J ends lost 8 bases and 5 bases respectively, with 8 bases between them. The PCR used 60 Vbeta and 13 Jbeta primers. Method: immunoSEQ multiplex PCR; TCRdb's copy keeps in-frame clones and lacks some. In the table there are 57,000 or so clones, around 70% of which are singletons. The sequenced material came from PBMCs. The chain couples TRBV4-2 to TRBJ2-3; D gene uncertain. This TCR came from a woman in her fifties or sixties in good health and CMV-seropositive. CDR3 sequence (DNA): TGTGCCAGCGCCGAGCGAGATACGCAGTATTTT. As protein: CASAERDTQYF.